This T cell receptor beta chain stems from a study of T cells in localized non-small cell lung cancer. Points from the study as a whole: The appearance of a median about 62 of the top 100 tumor clones was seen in adjacent lung. With higher T cell density in blood came longer overall survival.

The CDR3 runs to 13 residues. The V gene lost 0 bases and the J gene lost 2 bases, with 4 bases spanning the gap. Germline V gene data show CDR1 as ENHRY and CDR2 as SYGVKD. Clones were read by immunoSEQ multiplex PCR, and TCRdb kept only the in-frame ones, dropping some. There are 15,000 or so clones in the sample; around 82% occur only once, and approximately 4.2% lies in the top ten. On this clone: The antigen is undetermined.

This chain uses TRBV10-3 with TRBJ1-2; D not resolved. The clonotype was recovered from a female donor at least 60 years old with stage I squamous cell lung carcinoma. Sequenced here: peripheral blood, sampled before any cancer treatment. CDR3 DNA: TGTGCCATCAGTGAGTCAGAAAACTATGGCTACACCTTC. Translating gives CAISESENYGYTF.